The rows below give T cell receptor beta chains drawn from one sample of a study of T cell responses to AZD1222 COVID-19 vaccine. Clones were sequenced by immunoSEQ multiplex PCR, and TCRdb holds only the in-frame ones, with some missing. The table lists 77,000 or so clones, approximately 89% of them singletons. This sample comprised peripheral blood, obtained on day 0 of AZD1222 vaccination. These receptors came from an adult in good health. The CDR3 runs from the conserved cysteine through the conserved F or W. The order of the fields is D gene, J gene, V gene, CDR3 protein. The D gene is left open where the match is weak.

D: .; J: TRBJ1-5; V: TRBV15; CDR3: CATSSGTSSNQPQHF
D: .; J: TRBJ1-2; V: TRBV15; CDR3: CATSRARVDMHYGYTF
D: TRBD1; J: TRBJ1-5; V: TRBV19; CDR3: CASITAGGSNQPQHF
D: TRBD2; J: TRBJ2-3; V: TRBV7-9; CDR3: CASSLLGTSPVNTQYF
D: .; J: TRBJ1-6; V: TRBV7-9; CDR3: CASKRDLNSPLHF
D: .; J: TRBJ2-1; V: TRBV7-2; CDR3: CASRNSFSYNEQFF
D: TRBD1; J: TRBJ2-5; V: TRBV7-9; CDR3: CASSLGDRVGETQYF
D: .; J: TRBJ2-1; V: TRBV7-9; CDR3: CASSFLGITYNEQFF
D: .; J: TRBJ2-3; V: TRBV24-1; CDR3: CATSSGLPYDTQYF
D: .; J: TRBJ1-1; V: TRBV11-2; CDR3: CASSFGNTEAFF
D: .; J: TRBJ2-7; V: TRBV28; CDR3: CASGTYEQYF
D: TRBD1; J: TRBJ1-2; V: TRBV29-1; CDR3: CSIGTGGWYGYTF
D: .; J: TRBJ2-3; V: TRBV11-2; CDR3: CASSSPKNLPSTDTQYF
D: .; J: TRBJ1-4; V: TRBV19; CDR3: CASSIRGEKLFF
D: TRBD2; J: TRBJ2-1; V: TRBV7-3; CDR3: CASSLKLADPYNEQFF
D: .; J: TRBJ2-1; V: TRBV29-1; CDR3: CSVVVGGIFEQFF
D: .; J: TRBJ1-4; V: TRBV7-2; CDR3: CASSFAGTRLFF
D: TRBD1; J: TRBJ2-2; V: TRBV28; CDR3: CASSMTGAGELFF
D: TRBD2; J: TRBJ2-5; V: TRBV5-1; CDR3: CASSLDLAGGLAPYF
D: .; J: TRBJ1-5; V: TRBV28; CDR3: CASSFGYQPQHF
D: .; J: TRBJ1-1; V: TRBV6-5; CDR3: CASMVGNTEAFF
D: .; J: TRBJ1-1; V: TRBV9; CDR3: CASSPGGNTEAFF
D: TRBD1; J: TRBJ2-1; V: TRBV3-1/TRBV3-2; CDR3: CASSRGQGRNEQFF